This T cell receptor (beta chain) was captured in a study of PD-1 blockade in mismatch repair-deficient tumors. The overall study: Patients had 12 mismatch repair-deficient cancer types, all previously treated and progressing.

All patients were mismatch repair deficient, assessed by either PCR or immunohistochemistry. Libraries were prepared by immunoSEQ multiplex PCR; TCRdb keeps only in-frame clonotypes and omits some of them. The repertoire holds 70,000 to 90,000 clones, with approximately 80% as singletons. Broader study findings: Tumor-resident clones, often absent from pretreatment blood, expanded after pembrolizumab and then contracted.

In germline, CDR1 is MNHEY, CDR2 SMNVEV (reference sequence). The length of the CDR3 is 13 residues. V was pared by 2 bases and J by 5 bases, with 3 bases of the junction left unmatched. Details on this clone: Its cognate antigen is unknown.

V gene TRBV27 combines with J gene TRBJ2-7; 7 bases align to TRBD1. Material: peripheral blood, obtained 44 weeks after starting pembrolizumab. This sequence originates from an adult with mismatch repair-deficient cancer. The DNA for the CDR3 is TGTGCCAGCAGTTTAATAGGGGGCGACGAGCAGTACTTC. Its protein product is CASSLIGGDEQYF.